Presented here are 28 T cell receptor beta chains from one specimen sequenced in a study of cytomegalovirus exposure and HLA in healthy donors. 13 Jbeta primers and 60 Vbeta primers were used for the PCR. The method was immunoSEQ multiplex PCR; TCRdb's version includes in-frame clones alone and lacks a portion of them. This table has about 150,000 clones, approximately 83% appearing once. The specimen sequenced was PBMCs. All receptors come from a woman younger than 30 in good health and CMV-seronegative.

This clone was picked up one time. This chain uses TRBV13 with TRBJ1-1; 8 bases line up with TRBD1. V shed 5 bases and J 3 bases; nucleotides not matched to a gene: 14. Germline CDR1 PRHDT, CDR2 FYEKMQ (reference sequence). CDR3 length: 17 amino acids. CDR3 sequence reads: CASSHNRGVPRDTEAFF. DNA for the CDR3: TGTGCCAGCAGCCATAACAGGGGGGTGCCGCGGGACACTGAAGCTTTCTTT.

This chain uses TRBV7-9 with TRBJ2-1; D is uncertain. The CDR3 runs to 12 residues. Trimming cost V 1 base and J 9 bases, with 7 bases left between them. Germline V gene sequence: CDR1 SEHNR, CDR2 FQNEAQ (reference sequence). The CDR3 reads CASSLGGFEQFF. The CDR3 coding sequence is TGTGCCAGCAGCTTAGGAGGTTTTGAGCAGTTCTTC.

The chain links TRBV5-4 to TRBJ2-1, with a tentative D call TRBD1 (5 bases). CDR1 SGHNT and CDR2 YYREEE come from the germline V gene (reference sequence). This CDR3 has 13 amino acids. V was clipped by 4 bases and J by 5 bases, with 10 bases between them. The CDR3 coding sequence is TGTGCCAGCAGCACCGACAGACACAATGAGCAGTTCTTC. This encodes CASSTDRHNEQFF.

The CDR3 region has the DNA TGTGCCAGCAGCTTATTGGGCCAGGCAGAGACCCAGTACTTC. Its translation is CASSLLGQAETQYF. V gene TRBV13 combines with J gene TRBJ2-5; no clear D gene. V lost 2 bases and J lost 4, with 11 bases in between. This CDR3 has 14 amino acids. CDR1 PRHDT and CDR2 FYEKMQ come from the germline V gene (reference sequence).

The rearrangement links TRBV2 to TRBJ2-3; 10 bases match TRBD2. The CDR3 is made up of 15 amino acids. Unmatched junction bases numbered 5, after V lost 7 bases and J lost 1 base. Germline V CDR1 and CDR2: SNHLY, FYNNEI. The CDR3 bases are TGTGCCAGCACTTTTCTAGCGGGAGGCACAGATACGCAGTATTTT. It is translated as CASTFLAGGTDTQYF.

The chain combines TRBV5-1 with TRBJ2-3; D ambiguous. Per germline, CDR1 SGHRS and CDR2 YFSETQ. The CDR3 is 11 residues long. The V end was cut by 1 base, the J end by 6 bases, with 3 bases between. CDR3 DNA: TGCGCCAGCAGCTTGCAGGATACGCAGTATTTT. This gives the protein CASSLQDTQYF.

The chain recombines TRBV14 with TRBJ1-2; the D gene is possibly TRBD1 (5 bases). The CDR3 totals 13 residues. Germline assignment: CDR1 SGHDN and CDR2 FVKESK. With 2 bases removed from V and 8 bases from J, the gap between germline ends came to 12 bases. CDR3 protein: CASSQNPGQGYTF. The CDR3 nucleotides read TGTGCCAGCAGCCAAAATCCAGGGCAAGGCTACACCTTC.

This clone was counted only a few times. The rearrangement links TRBV19 to TRBJ2-1; 9 bases match TRBD1. With V trimmed by 5 bases and J by 4 bases, 6 bases remained unmatched. Germline V CDR1 and CDR2: LNHDA, SQIVND (reference sequence). The CDR3 spans 15 residues. In DNA form, the CDR3 reads TGTGCCAGTAGTTGGGACAGGGAGGTTTACAATGAGCAGTTCTTC. This codes for CASSWDREVYNEQFF.

This chain connects TRBV21-1 to TRBJ2-6; the table assigns TRBD1, which was not confirmed against the DNA. TRBV21-1 is a recognized pseudogene. CDR3 length: 17 residues. CDR3 sequence (DNA): TGTGCCAGCACTAGGACAGGGTCCTTCTCTGGGGCCAACGTCCTGACTTTC. Its translation is CASTRTGSFSGANVLTF.

The rearrangement uses TRBV10-2 and TRBJ1-1, with TRBD1 matching over 7 bases. V shed 7 bases, J shed 6 bases, and the junction held 8 bases outside the gene matches. From germline, CDR1 is WSHSY and CDR2 SAAADI. The CDR3 contains 13 residues. The CDR3 is CASNRGVNAEAFF. DNA for the CDR3: TGCGCCAGCAACAGGGGAGTAAACGCTGAAGCTTTCTTT.

The CDR3 DNA is TGTGCCAGCAGCCAAGATACGGGACAGGGGACCAATGAGCAGTTCTTC. Its protein is CASSQDTGQGTNEQFF. The chain has TRBV4-2 and TRBJ2-1; TRBD1 matches at 10 bases. Losses at the gene ends were 0 bases for V and 6 bases for J; bases not matched to a gene: 5. Germline lookup yields CDR1 LGHNA and CDR2 YNFKEQ. The CDR3 totals 16 residues.

The chain combines TRBV4-1 with TRBJ1-5; D call uncertain. CDR1 and CDR2 (germline): MGHRA, YSYEKL. Deletions cut 0 bases from V and 6 bases from J, with 27 bases between. CDR3 size: 20 residues. The CDR3 reads CASSQEEPIFMGFGSQPQHF. For the CDR3, the DNA is TGCGCCAGCAGCCAAGAGGAGCCGATTTTTATGGGTTTCGGGTCTCAGCCCCAGCATTTT.

There are a few counts of this clone. The rearrangement uses TRBV13 and TRBJ2-2, with D possibly matching TRBD1 (6 bases). Germline-derived CDR1 and CDR2 are PRHDT and FYEKMQ (reference sequence). Trimming stripped 0 bases from V and 1 base from J, with 9 bases between. This CDR3 region has 16 residues. This CDR3 is CASSLGVGGNTGELFF. For the CDR3, the DNA is TGTGCCAGCAGCTTAGGCGTAGGGGGGAACACCGGGGAGCTGTTTTTT.

The V and J genes are TRBV5-6 and TRBJ1-5, with D uncertain. Trimming stripped 4 bases from V and 0 bases from J, with 14 bases between. This CDR3 comprises 16 residues. The germline gives CDR1 SGHDT, CDR2 YYEEEE. The CDR3 region is CASSRMGFLSNQPQHF. Here the CDR3 DNA reads TGTGCCAGCAGCAGAATGGGCTTTCTTAGCAATCAGCCCCAGCATTTT.

The chain is built from TRBV19 and TRBJ1-5; possible D gene TRBD1, 6 bases. Trimming left V 3 bases short and J 4 bases short, with 10 bases between. The CDR3 covers 14 residues. Germline CDR1 LNHDA, CDR2 SQIVND (reference sequence). Here the CDR3 reads CASSIRDTNQPQHF. CDR3 nucleotide sequence: TGTGCCAGTAGTATTCGGGACACGAATCAGCCCCAGCATTTT.

The J gene is TRBJ1-1, the V gene TRBV23-1; 11 bases fit TRBD1. TRBV23-1 belongs to the ORF category, with a function that is uncertain. The trim removed 2 bases at V and 9 bases at J, leaving 17 bases unmatched. The CDR3 contains 18 residues. Here the CDR3 reads CASSQAYPDRGLVIKAFF. The CDR3 DNA sequence: TGCGCCAGCAGTCAAGCCTATCCGGACAGGGGGCTAGTCATAAAAGCTTTCTTT.

The chain uses TRBV5-4 and TRBJ1-2, with D perhaps TRBD1 (6 bases). Per the germline V gene, CDR1 is SGHNT and CDR2 is YYREEE (reference sequence). V dropped 2 bases and J dropped 4 bases, with 15 bases sitting between them. This CDR3 has 15 amino acids. CDR3 sequence reads: CASSFLGGGSYGYTF. CDR3 DNA: TGTGCCAGCAGCTTTTTGGGAGGGGGTTCCTATGGCTACACCTTC.

J is TRBJ2-7 and V is TRBV10-3, with D tentatively TRBD1 (6 bases). The V gene's germline CDR1 is ENHRY and CDR2 SYGVKD. The CDR3 runs 14 residues. Trimming took off 5 bases at V and 0 bases at J, with 11 bases between the two ends. CDR3 sequence reads: CAISHTGISYEQYF. The CDR3, as DNA: TGTGCCATCAGTCATACAGGGATCTCCTACGAGCAGTACTTC.

The chain couples TRBV28 to TRBJ2-7; 7 bases line up with TRBD2. This CDR3 comprises 14 residues. V lost 4 bases to trimming and J lost 2 bases; unmatched junction nucleotides: 5. The germline V gene encodes CDR1 MDHEN and CDR2 SYDVKM. Here the CDR3 DNA reads TGTGCCAGCAGTTGGGGAGGGCTAACCTACGAGCAGTACTTC. Translation gives CASSWGGLTYEQYF.

This clone was counted between two and nine times. The CDR3 spells CASSSRQGLTEAFF. In nucleotides, the CDR3 is TGTGCCAGCAGCTCGCGACAGGGGCTAACTGAAGCTTTCTTT. The chain carries TRBV7-9 and TRBJ1-1; TRBD1 aligns across 8 bases. The germline V gene has CDR1 SEHNR and CDR2 FQNEAQ (reference sequence). V trimming: 4 bases; J trimming: 5 bases; junction bases outside the gene matches: 6. CDR3 length equals 14 residues. The complete variable domain, with remaining parts taken from reference TRBV7-9 and TRBJ1-1, reads DTGVSQNPRHKITKRGQNVTFRCDPISEHNRLYWYRQTLGQGPEFLTYFQNEAQLEKSRLLSDRFSAERPKGSFSTLEIQRTEQGDSAMYLCASSSRQGLTEAFFGQGTRLTVV.

V and J are TRBV6-5 and TRBJ1-4; unclear D gene. The CDR3 has 14 amino acids. CDR1 is MNHEY and CDR2 is SVGAGI in the germline V gene. With 6 bases removed from V and 7 bases from J, the gap between germline ends came to 15 bases. CDR3 nucleotides: TGTGCCAGCAGCAAGACACGGAATCGTGAAAAACTGTTTTTT. Translation gives CASSKTRNREKLFF.

This clone was recorded only once. The chain recombines TRBV27 with TRBJ2-1, with TRBD2 as a possible D gene (5 bases). V shed 6 bases and J shed 0 bases, with 6 bases lying between them. The CDR3 spans 13 residues. Germline CDR1 is MNHEY and CDR2 is SMNVEV (reference sequence). CDR3 sequence: CASSRGSYNEQFF. In DNA form, the CDR3 reads TGTGCCAGCAGCCGGGGCTCCTACAATGAGCAGTTCTTC.

This clone was observed a few times. The chain couples TRBV15 to TRBJ1-1; D ambiguous. Trimming took 0 bases from V and 3 from J, leaving 11 bases between them. Germline CDR1 LNHNV, CDR2 YYDKDF (reference sequence). The CDR3 sequence is 15 residues long. The CDR3 region has the DNA TGTGCCACCAGCAGAGATATCGGGATATACACTGAAGCTTTCTTT. Its translation is CATSRDIGIYTEAFF.

This sequence joins TRBV5-1 and TRBJ2-2, with D unclear. From germline, CDR1 is SGHRS and CDR2 YFSETQ. V lost 1 base and J 5 bases, leaving 9 bases between the germline ends. The CDR3 is 14 residues long. The CDR3 region is CASSLYRATGELFF. The CDR3 nucleotides are TGCGCCAGCAGCTTGTACAGAGCTACCGGGGAGCTGTTTTTT.

The rearrangement uses TRBV29-1 and TRBJ1-2; possibly TRBD1 for D (6 bases). V was pared by 6 bases and J by 4 bases, with 18 bases between. Germline loops: CDR1 SQVTM, CDR2 ANQGSEA. This CDR3 is 14 amino acids long. The chain's CDR3 is CSVNVAGTLYGYTF. The CDR3 nucleotides read TGCAGCGTGAATGTTGCCGGGACACTCTATGGCTACACCTTC.

The V call is TRBV7-2, the J call TRBJ2-7; 11 bases align to TRBD1. Germline values: CDR1 SGHTA, CDR2 FQGNSA. This CDR3 spans 16 amino acids. J lost 2 bases, V lost 5 bases, and 8 bases had no gene match. CDR3 sequence reads: CASSRRTGGVTYEQYF. For the CDR3, the DNA is TGTGCCAGCAGCCGACGGACAGGGGGCGTAACCTACGAGCAGTACTTC.

The chain employs TRBV25-1 and TRBJ2-2; no reliable D call. In germline, CDR1 is MGHDK, CDR2 SYGVNS. The V end was cut by 5 bases, the J end by 4 bases, with 5 bases between. The CDR3 has 12 residues. The CDR3 here is CASSPPTGELFF. CDR3 bases: TGTGCCAGCAGTCCTCCCACCGGGGAGCTGTTTTTT.

This rearrangement joins TRBV10-3 to TRBJ1-6; 7 bases align to TRBD1. After removal of 5 bases from V and 7 bases from J, the junction contained 5 bases not matched to a gene. The CDR3 length is 14 residues. Germline CDR1 is ENHRY and CDR2 is SYGVKD. The CDR3 DNA sequence: TGTGCCATCAGTTCCGGGACAGAGAATTCACCCCTCCACTTT. It yields the protein CAISSGTENSPLHF.